Listed here are 17 T cell receptor beta chains from one sample, sequenced in a study of blood T cell repertoires in COVID-19. The method was immunoSEQ multiplex PCR; TCRdb's version includes in-frame clones alone and lacks a portion of them. The sample has around 100,000 clones; more than 75% are singletons. Material for sequencing was peripheral blood. Every receptor here comes from a man aged 70-80 years with acute or convalescent COVID-19.

This chain connects TRBV5-4 to TRBJ2-3, with TRBD2 matching 10 bases. The CDR3 is made up of 16 amino acids. Looked up from germline, CDR1 is SGHNT and CDR2 is YYREEE (reference sequence). Germline trimming cut 4 bases from V and 1 base from J; bases unmatched to any gene: 6. CDR3 DNA sequence: TGTGCCAGCAGCGCGCCTGGACTAGCGGGCACAGATACGCAGTATTTT. Translation: CASSAPGLAGTDTQYF.

This clone was seen a few times. The chain employs TRBV5-1 and TRBJ2-1; perhaps TRBD2 as D (6 bases). The CDR3 runs to 17 residues. Germline values: CDR1 SGHRS, CDR2 YFSETQ. Deletions cut 8 bases from V and 0 bases from J, with 21 bases between. The CDR3 spells CASKKDGGASSYNEQFF. In DNA, the CDR3 is TGCGCCAGTAAAAAGGACGGCGGGGCGAGCTCCTACAATGAGCAGTTCTTC.

The chain has TRBV15 and TRBJ1-6, with D unclear. The CDR3 has 16 residues. Germline values: CDR1 LNHNV, CDR2 YYDKDF (reference sequence). With 0 bases removed from V and 4 bases from J, the gap between germline ends came to 10 bases. The CDR3 here is CATSRDRADYNSPLHF. CDR3 coding DNA: TGTGCCACCAGCAGAGATCGTGCAGATTATAATTCACCCCTCCACTTT.

This clone was observed a handful of times. The chain has TRBV4-1 and TRBJ1-2; a possible D gene is TRBD1 (5 bases). V was pared by 0 bases and J by 1 base, with 9 bases between. CDR3 length equals 15 residues. Germline V gene data show CDR1 as MGHRA and CDR2 as YSYEKL. The CDR3 DNA reads as TGCGCCAGCAGCCAAGATTGGGGCGGTAACTATGGCTACACCTTC. This gives the protein CASSQDWGGNYGYTF.

This sequence joins TRBV11-1 and TRBJ2-5, with 8 bases lining up with TRBD1. V dropped 5 bases and J dropped 4; count of bases not matched to a gene: 9. The germline V gene has CDR1 SGHAT and CDR2 FQDESV (reference sequence). The CDR3 is 15 residues long. The chain's CDR3 is CASSPKGQVGETQYF. The CDR3 DNA follows: TGTGCCAGCAGCCCTAAGGGACAGGTAGGAGAGACCCAGTACTTC.

This sequence joins TRBV18 and TRBJ1-6; 9 bases line up with TRBD1. The CDR3 runs to 15 residues. The ends lost 3 bases at V and 11 bases at J; junction bases unmatched: 8. Germline CDR1 KGHSH, CDR2 LQKENI. The DNA of the CDR3 is TGTGCCAGCTCACCTTACTCCGGGACAGGGACACCCCTCCACTTT. Residues: CASSPYSGTGTPLHF.

J is TRBJ1-5 and V is TRBV5-1, with 7 bases that match TRBD1. The V gene end was trimmed by 4 bases and the J gene end by 7 bases; junction bases not matched to a gene: 11. CDR1 SGHRS and CDR2 YFSETQ come from the germline V gene. The CDR3 contains 15 residues. The CDR3: CASSPNPTGNQPQHF. CDR3 sequence (DNA): TGCGCCAGCAGCCCTAACCCGACAGGGAACCAGCCCCAGCATTTT.

In this sample, this clone turned up once. CDR3 DNA sequence: TGCGCCAGCAGCTTCGGGACAATTGACACTGAAGCTTTCTTT. This codes for CASSFGTIDTEAFF. The V and J genes are TRBV5-1 and TRBJ1-1, with a weak D call TRBD1 (6 bases). The CDR3 is 14 amino acids. CDR1 and CDR2 from the germline V gene are SGHRS and YFSETQ. V was shortened by 2 bases and J by 3 bases, with 11 bases between the two germline ends.

The chain couples TRBV9 to TRBJ1-6; tentative D call: TRBD1 (5 bases). CDR3 size: 15 residues. The germline gives CDR1 SGDLS, CDR2 YYNGEE. V was pared by 0 bases and J by 8 bases, with 12 bases between. The CDR3 coding sequence is TGTGCCAGCAGCGTAGGGGGCGCGCTAGATTCACCCCTCCACTTT. This encodes CASSVGGALDSPLHF.

The rearrangement links TRBV7-9 to TRBJ1-1; weak D call: TRBD1 (5 bases). V dropped 5 bases and J dropped 1 base, with 11 bases sitting between them. Germline V gene sequence: CDR1 SEHNR, CDR2 FQNEAQ (reference sequence). This CDR3 comprises 14 residues. For the CDR3, the DNA is TGTGCCAGCAGCGCAGGGAAGAGGAACACTGAAGCTTTCTTT. This codes for CASSAGKRNTEAFF.

The V and J genes are TRBV20-1 and TRBJ2-1; D not resolved. V was clipped by 1 base and J by 9 bases, with 7 bases between them. Germline V gives CDR1 DFQATT, CDR2 SNEGSKA (reference sequence). The CDR3 has 11 residues. The CDR3: CSARVGREQFF. CDR3 sequence (DNA): TGCAGTGCTAGAGTTGGGCGTGAGCAGTTCTTC.

This chain joins TRBV7-9 and TRBJ1-1; TRBD1 agrees at 7 bases. V lost 5 bases to trimming and J lost 3 bases; unmatched junction nucleotides: 12. Looked up from germline, CDR1 is SEHNR and CDR2 is FQNEAQ (reference sequence). The CDR3 totals 16 residues. CDR3 region: CASSNPKDRKHTEAFF. CDR3 in DNA: TGTGCCAGCAGCAACCCTAAGGACAGGAAACACACTGAAGCTTTCTTT.

The count of this clone is one. The chain couples TRBV19 to TRBJ1-2; D remains ambiguous. Germline V gene lookup returns CDR1 LNHDA and CDR2 SQIVND (reference sequence). Between the trimmed V and J ends, which lost 1 base and 4 bases, there was a span of 13 bases. The CDR3 spans 15 residues. The CDR3 reads CASSIVGRFTYGYTF. CDR3 DNA: TGTGCCAGTAGTATAGTTGGGAGGTTTACCTATGGCTACACCTTC.

The genes are TRBV27 and TRBJ2-6; TRBD1 matches at 8 bases. The CDR3 runs 20 residues. The V segment lost 5 bases and the J segment 2 bases; nucleotides outside the gene matches: 17. Germline-derived CDR1 and CDR2 are MNHEY and SMNVEV (reference sequence). DNA of the CDR3: TGTGCCAGCAGTCCCGAACCCAGGGGGCGCCTACTAGCTGGGGCCAACGTCCTGACTTTC. Translating gives CASSPEPRGRLLAGANVLTF.

The V gene is TRBV10-1, the J gene TRBJ1-1, with D unresolved. This CDR3 region has 13 residues. Looked up from germline, CDR1 is WNHNN and CDR2 is SYGVQD (reference sequence). V lost 9 bases, J lost 2 bases, and 13 bases lay in between. The CDR3 region is CARASLGNTEAFF. DNA for the CDR3: TGCGCCAGGGCGAGTTTGGGCAACACTGAAGCTTTCTTT.

This clone was counted a few times. This chain joins TRBV3-1 (or the pseudogene TRBV3-2) and TRBJ2-2; D not resolved. Trimming took 7 bases from V and 3 from J, leaving 12 bases between them. The CDR3 length is 14 residues. The germline CDR1 and CDR2 sequences are LGHDT and YNNKEL (reference sequence). CDR3 residues: CASTRKVDTGELFF. The CDR3 DNA follows: TGTGCCAGCACTAGAAAGGTCGACACCGGGGAGCTGTTTTTT.

This rearrangement joins TRBV19 to TRBJ1-1; TRBD1 matches at 10 bases. Looked up from germline, CDR1 is LNHDA and CDR2 is SQIVND (reference sequence). The CDR3 contains 15 residues. The junction had 5 bases not matched to a gene; V was cut back by 5 bases and J by 2 bases. The CDR3 sequence is CASSPRTGGNTEAFF. CDR3 DNA: TGTGCCAGTAGTCCCAGGACAGGGGGTAACACTGAAGCTTTCTTT.